This T cell receptor beta chain was obtained from a study of early T cells in non-severe SARS-CoV-2 infection. About the research overall: Sequencing of unsorted whole blood was done on bulk RNA, leaving chains unpaired. Study-level results: Database matching using VDJdb favored anti-spike CD8 responses, with private and CD4 specificities left missing.

This clonotype was seen many times. The target antigen is unknown. With 8 bases clipped from V and 8 bases from J, the junction kept 8 bases outside the gene matches. In germline, CDR1 is SNHLY, CDR2 FYNNEI. This CDR3 is built from 14 residues. Individual cDNA molecules received unique molecular identifiers. Each CDR3 protein is one row after TCRdb ran MiXCR on the 5' RACE reads. Found here are some 33,000 distinct CDR3 sequences, around 6% of them singletons; the top ten hold roughly 13%. What was sequenced was whole blood. The genes are TRBV2 and TRBJ2-1; 11 positions match TRBD1. The source is an adult who was a healthcare worker with PCR-confirmed SARS-CoV-2 infection or an uninfected control (not recorded which). Written as DNA, the CDR3 is TGTGCCAGCTCCGGGACAGGGGGTCTTTATGAGCAGTTCTTC. It translates to CASSGTGGLYEQFF.